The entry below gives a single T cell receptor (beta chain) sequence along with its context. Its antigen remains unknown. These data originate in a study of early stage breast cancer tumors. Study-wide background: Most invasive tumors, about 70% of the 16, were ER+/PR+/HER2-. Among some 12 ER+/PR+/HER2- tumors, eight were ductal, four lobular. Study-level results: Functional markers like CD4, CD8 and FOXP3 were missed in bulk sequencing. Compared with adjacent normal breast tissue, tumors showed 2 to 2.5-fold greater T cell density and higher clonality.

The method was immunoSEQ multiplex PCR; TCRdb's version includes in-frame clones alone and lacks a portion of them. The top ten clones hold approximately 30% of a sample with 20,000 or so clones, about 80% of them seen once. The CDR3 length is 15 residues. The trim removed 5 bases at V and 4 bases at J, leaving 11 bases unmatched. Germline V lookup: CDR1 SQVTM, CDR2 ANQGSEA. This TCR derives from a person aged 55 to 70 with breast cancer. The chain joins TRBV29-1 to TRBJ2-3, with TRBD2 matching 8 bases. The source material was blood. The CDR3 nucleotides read TGCAGCGTTAATCTTGGGACTAGAGGTGCAGATACGCAGTATTTT. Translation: CSVNLGTRGADTQYF.